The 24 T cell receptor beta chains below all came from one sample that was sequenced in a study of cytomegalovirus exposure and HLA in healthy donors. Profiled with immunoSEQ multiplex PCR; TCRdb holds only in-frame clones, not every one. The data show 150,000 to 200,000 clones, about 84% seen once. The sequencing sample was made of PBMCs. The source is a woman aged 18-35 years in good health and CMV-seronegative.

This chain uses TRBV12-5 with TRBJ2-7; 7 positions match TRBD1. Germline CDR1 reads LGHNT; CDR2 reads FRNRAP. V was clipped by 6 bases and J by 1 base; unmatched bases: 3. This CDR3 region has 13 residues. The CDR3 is CASGLDRSYEQYF. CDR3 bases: TGTGCTAGTGGACTGGACAGGTCCTACGAGCAGTACTTC.

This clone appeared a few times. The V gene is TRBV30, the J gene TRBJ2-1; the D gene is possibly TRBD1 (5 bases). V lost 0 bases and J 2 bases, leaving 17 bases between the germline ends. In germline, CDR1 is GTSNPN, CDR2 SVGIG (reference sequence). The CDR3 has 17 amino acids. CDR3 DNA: TGTGCCTGGAGTGTACTATCAGGGCCAAGGACCTACAATGAGCAGTTCTTC. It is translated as CAWSVLSGPRTYNEQFF.

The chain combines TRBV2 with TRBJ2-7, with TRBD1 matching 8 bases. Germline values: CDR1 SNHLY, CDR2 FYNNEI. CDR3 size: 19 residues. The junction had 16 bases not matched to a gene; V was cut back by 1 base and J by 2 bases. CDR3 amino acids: CASSEDPSTGGYFAYEQYF. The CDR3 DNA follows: TGTGCCAGCAGTGAAGATCCCTCTACAGGGGGTTACTTTGCCTACGAGCAGTACTTC. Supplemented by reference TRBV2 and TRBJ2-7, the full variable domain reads EPEVTQTPSHQVTQMGQEVILRCVPISNHLYFYWYRQILGQKVEFLVSFYNNEISEKSEIFDDQFSVERPDGSNFTLKIRSTKLEDSAMYFCASSEDPSTGGYFAYEQYFGPGTRLTVT.

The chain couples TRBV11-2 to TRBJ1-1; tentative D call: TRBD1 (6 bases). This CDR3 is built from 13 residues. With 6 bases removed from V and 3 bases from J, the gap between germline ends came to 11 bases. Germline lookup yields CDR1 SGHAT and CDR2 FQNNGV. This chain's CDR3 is CASSSPGDTEAFF. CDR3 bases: TGTGCCAGCAGTTCACCAGGGGACACTGAAGCTTTCTTT.

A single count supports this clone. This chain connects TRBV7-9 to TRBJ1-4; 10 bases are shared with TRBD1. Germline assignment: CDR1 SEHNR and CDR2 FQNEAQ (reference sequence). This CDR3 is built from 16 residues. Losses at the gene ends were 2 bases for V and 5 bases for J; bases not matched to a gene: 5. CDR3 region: CASSLKLDRGNEKLFF. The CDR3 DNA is TGTGCCAGCAGCTTAAAGTTGGACAGGGGGAATGAAAAACTGTTTTTT.

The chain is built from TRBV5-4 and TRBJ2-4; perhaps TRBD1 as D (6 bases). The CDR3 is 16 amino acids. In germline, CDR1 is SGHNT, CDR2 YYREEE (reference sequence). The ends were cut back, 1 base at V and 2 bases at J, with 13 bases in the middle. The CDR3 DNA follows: TGTGCCAGCAGCTTGATTGGGGGCGCTCCCAAAAACATTCAGTACTTC. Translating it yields CASSLIGGAPKNIQYF.

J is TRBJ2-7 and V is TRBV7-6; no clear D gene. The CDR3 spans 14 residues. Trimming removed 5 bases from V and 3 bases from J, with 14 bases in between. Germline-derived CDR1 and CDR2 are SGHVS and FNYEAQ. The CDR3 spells CASSLTPINYEQYF. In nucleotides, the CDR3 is TGTGCCAGCAGCCTGACACCCATCAACTACGAGCAGTACTTC. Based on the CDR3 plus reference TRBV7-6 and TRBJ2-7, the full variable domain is GAGVSQSPRYKVTKRGQDVALRCDPISGHVSLYWYRQALGQGPEFLTYFNYEAQQDKSGLPNDRFSAERPEGSISTLTIQRTEQRDSAMYRCASSLTPINYEQYFGPGTRLTVT.

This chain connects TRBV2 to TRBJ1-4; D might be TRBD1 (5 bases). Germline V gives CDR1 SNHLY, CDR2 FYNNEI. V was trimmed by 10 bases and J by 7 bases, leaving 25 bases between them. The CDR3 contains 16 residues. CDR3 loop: CATRVDGGGKAEKLFF. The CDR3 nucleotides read TGTGCCACTCGAGTGGACGGGGGAGGAAAGGCTGAAAAACTGTTTTTT.

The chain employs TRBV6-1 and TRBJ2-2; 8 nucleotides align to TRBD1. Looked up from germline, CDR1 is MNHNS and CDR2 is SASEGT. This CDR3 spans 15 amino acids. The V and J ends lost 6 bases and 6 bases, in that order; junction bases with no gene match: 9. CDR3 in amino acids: CASSHSDREAGELFF. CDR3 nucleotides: TGTGCCAGCAGCCACTCGGACAGGGAGGCCGGGGAGCTGTTTTTT.

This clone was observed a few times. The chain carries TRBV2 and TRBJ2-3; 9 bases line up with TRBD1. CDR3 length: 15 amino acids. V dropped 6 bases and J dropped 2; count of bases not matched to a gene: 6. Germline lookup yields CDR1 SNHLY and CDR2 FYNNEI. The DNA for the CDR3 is TGTGCCAGCAGAATTGGGGACAGGGACACAGATACGCAGTATTTT. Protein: CASRIGDRDTDTQYF.

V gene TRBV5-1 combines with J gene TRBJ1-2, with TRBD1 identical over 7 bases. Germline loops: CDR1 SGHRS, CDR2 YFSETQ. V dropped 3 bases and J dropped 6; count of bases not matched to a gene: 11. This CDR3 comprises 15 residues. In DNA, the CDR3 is TGCGCCAGCAGCTCCGAGGGGGCCCGGGCAAATGGCTACACCTTC. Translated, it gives CASSSEGARANGYTF.

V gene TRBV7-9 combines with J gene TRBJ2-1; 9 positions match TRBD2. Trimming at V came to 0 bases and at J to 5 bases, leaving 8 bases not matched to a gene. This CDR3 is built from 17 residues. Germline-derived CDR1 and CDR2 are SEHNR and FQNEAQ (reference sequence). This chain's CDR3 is CASSLASGPSGNNEQFF. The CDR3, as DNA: TGTGCCAGCAGCTTAGCCAGCGGGCCTAGCGGGAACAATGAGCAGTTCTTC.

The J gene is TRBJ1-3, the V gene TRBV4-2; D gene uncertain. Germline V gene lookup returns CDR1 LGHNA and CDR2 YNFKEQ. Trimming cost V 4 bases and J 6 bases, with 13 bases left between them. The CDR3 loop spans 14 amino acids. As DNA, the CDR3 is TGTGCCAGCAGCCCGCGTTCGTCCGTAAACACCATATATTTT. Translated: CASSPRSSVNTIYF.

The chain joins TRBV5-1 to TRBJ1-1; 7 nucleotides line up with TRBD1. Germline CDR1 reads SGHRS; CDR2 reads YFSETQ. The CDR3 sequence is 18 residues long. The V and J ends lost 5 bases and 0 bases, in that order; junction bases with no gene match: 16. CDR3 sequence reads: CASSYPTGIGSLNTEAFF. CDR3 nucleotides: TGCGCCAGCAGTTACCCGACAGGGATTGGTAGTTTGAACACTGAAGCTTTCTTT.

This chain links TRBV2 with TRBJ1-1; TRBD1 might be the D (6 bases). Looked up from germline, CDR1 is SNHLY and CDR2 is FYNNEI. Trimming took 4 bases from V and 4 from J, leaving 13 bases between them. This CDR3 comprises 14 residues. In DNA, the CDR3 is TGTGCCAGCAGTGCAGGGGAGATGGCCACTGAAGCTTTCTTT. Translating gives CASSAGEMATEAFF.

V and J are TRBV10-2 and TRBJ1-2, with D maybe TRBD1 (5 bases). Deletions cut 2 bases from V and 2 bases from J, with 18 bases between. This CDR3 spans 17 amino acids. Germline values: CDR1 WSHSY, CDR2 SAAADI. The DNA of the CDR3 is TGCGCCAGCAGTGAGACCGCGGTGGGGACTGGGAACTATGGCTACACCTTC. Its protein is CASSETAVGTGNYGYTF.

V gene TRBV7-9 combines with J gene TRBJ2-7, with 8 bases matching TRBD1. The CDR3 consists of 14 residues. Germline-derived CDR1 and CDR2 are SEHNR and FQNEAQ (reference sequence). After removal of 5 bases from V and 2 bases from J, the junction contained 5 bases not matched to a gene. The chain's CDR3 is CASSPDRVPYEQYF. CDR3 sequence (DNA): TGTGCCAGCAGCCCGGACAGGGTGCCCTACGAGCAGTACTTC.

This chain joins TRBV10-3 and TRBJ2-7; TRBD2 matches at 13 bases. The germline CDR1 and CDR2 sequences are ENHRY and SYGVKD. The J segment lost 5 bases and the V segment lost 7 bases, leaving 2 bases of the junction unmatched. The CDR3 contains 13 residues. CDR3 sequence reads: CAIKTSGRNEQYF. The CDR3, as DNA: TGTGCCATCAAGACTAGCGGGAGGAACGAGCAGTACTTC.

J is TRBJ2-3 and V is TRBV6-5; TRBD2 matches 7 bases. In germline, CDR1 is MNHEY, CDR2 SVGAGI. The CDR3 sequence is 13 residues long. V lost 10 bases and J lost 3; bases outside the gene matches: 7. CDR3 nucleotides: TGTGCCATCGGTACTAGCGAGACAGATACGCAGTATTTT. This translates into CAIGTSETDTQYF.

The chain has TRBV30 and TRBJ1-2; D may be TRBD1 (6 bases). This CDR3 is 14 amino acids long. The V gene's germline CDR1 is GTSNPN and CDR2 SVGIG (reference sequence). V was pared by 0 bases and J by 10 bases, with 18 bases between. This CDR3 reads CAWSVPGQGMAYTF. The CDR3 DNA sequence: TGTGCCTGGAGTGTCCCCGGGCAGGGGATGGCCTACACCTTC.

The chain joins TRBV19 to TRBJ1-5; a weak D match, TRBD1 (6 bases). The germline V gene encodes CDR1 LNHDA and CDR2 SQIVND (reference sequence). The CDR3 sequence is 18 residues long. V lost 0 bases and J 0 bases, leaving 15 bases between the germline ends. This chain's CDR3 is CASSIDGMGHYSNQPQHF. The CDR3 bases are TGTGCCAGTAGTATAGATGGAATGGGACACTATAGCAATCAGCCCCAGCATTTT.

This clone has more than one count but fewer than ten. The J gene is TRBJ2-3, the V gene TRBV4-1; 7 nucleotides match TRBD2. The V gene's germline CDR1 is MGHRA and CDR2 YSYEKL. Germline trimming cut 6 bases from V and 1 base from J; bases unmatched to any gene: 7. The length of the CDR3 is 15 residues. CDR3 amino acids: CASRPGLVGTDTQYF. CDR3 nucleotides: TGCGCCAGCAGACCAGGACTAGTGGGCACAGATACGCAGTATTTT.

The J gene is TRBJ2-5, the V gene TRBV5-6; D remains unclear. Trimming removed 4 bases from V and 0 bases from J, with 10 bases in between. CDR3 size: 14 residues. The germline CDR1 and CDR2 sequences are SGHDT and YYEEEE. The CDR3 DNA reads TGTGCCAGCAGCCTGCACGGTAACCAAGAGACCCAGTACTTC. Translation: CASSLHGNQETQYF.

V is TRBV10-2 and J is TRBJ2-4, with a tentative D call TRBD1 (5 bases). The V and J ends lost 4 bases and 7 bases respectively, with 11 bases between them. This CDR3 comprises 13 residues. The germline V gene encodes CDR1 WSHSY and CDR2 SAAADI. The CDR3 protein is CASSAAGRNIQYF. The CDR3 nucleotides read TGCGCCAGCAGTGCGGCAGGGCGGAACATTCAGTACTTC.